The T cell receptor (beta chain) under discussion was sequenced for a study of cytomegalovirus exposure and HLA in healthy donors. Study conclusions and caveats: A link between a missense DCLRE1C variant and TCR beta V- and J-gene trimming emerged from a later analysis.

Regarding this clone: Its antigen is unknown.

In the PCR, 60 Vbeta and 13 Jbeta primers were used. Here immunoSEQ multiplex PCR was the method, and the copy in TCRdb shows in-frame clones only, minus some. This repertoire shows tens of thousands of clones, about 80% found once; its top ten account for around 4.5%. The sequence was obtained from a man aged 30 to 39 in good health and CMV-seronegative. Sequencing used PBMCs.

CDR3 coding DNA: TGTGCCAGCAGCGCCTGGGGGGAAATCACTGAAGCTTTCTTT. Residues: CASSAWGEITEAFF. The chain couples TRBV9 to TRBJ1-1, with a possible D match to TRBD1 (5 bases). Germline CDR1 reads SGDLS; CDR2 reads YYNGEE. The CDR3 is 14 amino acids. V shed 3 bases and J shed 4 bases, with 13 bases lying between them. Drawing the rest from reference TRBV9 and TRBJ1-1, the complete variable domain is DSGVTQTPKHLITATGQRVTLRCSPRSGDLSVYWYQQSLDQGLQFLIQYYNGEERAKGNILERFSAQQFPDLHSELNLSSLELGDSALYFCASSAWGEITEAFFGQGTRLTVV.